The T cell receptor (beta chain) under discussion was sequenced for a study of T-cell memory formation after mild COVID-19. As concerns this clonotype: Its target is not known.

General study results and limits: In second-wave clones peaking day 37, SARS-CoV-2 specificity remained unconfirmed. Contracting clones from day 15 to 85 had balanced CD4/CD8; later expanders favoured CD4+. A subset of responding clones appeared in pre-infection memory, suggesting cross-reactive memory joined. Most CD4+ clones that shrank were in CM and EM, while CD8+ ones turned up in EMRA.

TCRdb re-called the 5' RACE reads with MiXCR, one entry per CDR3 protein. The data hold 550,000 to 600,000 distinct CDR3 sequences, with around 16% observed a single time. Germline V CDR1 and CDR2: MGHDK, SYGVNS. The CDR3 contains 15 residues. V lost 2 bases and J lost 8, with 15 bases in between. The sample was PBMCs or a T cell subset sorted from them (not recorded which). V is TRBV25-1 and J is TRBJ1-4; weak D call: TRBD1 (5 bases). The TCR comes from an adult woman who had mild COVID-19 (a few samples of this study predate the infection). Cell type and time point are not known. CDR3 coding DNA: TGTGCCAGCAGTGAACTATCGGGGGTTGGCGAAAAACTGTTTTTT. It is translated as CASSELSGVGEKLFF.